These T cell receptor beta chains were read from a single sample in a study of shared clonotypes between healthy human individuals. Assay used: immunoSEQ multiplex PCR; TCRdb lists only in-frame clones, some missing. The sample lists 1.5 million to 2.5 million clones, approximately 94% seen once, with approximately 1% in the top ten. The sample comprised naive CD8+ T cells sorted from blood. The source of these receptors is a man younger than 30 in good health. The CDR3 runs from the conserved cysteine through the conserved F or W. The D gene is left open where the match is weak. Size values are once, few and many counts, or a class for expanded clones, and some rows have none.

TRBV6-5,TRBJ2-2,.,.,TGTGCCAGCAGCCAACTGCGGGACGCCGGGGAGCTGTTTTTT,CASSQLRDAGELFF
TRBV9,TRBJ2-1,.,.,TGTGCCAGCAGCGTAGGTGGCGGGGCGTACAATGAGCAGTTCTTC,CASSVGGGAYNEQFF
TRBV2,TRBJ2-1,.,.,TGTGCCAGCAGAGAGAATGAGCAGTTCTTC,CASRENEQFF
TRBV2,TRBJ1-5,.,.,TGTGCCAGCAGGTCACACCCGAGCAATCAGCCCCAGCATTTT,CASRSHPSNQPQHF
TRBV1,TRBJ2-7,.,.,TGCACCAGCAGCCAAGACGAGGCCCAGCGGGAGACTTACGAGCAGTACTTC,CTSSQDEAQRETYEQYF
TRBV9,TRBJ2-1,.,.,TGTGCCAGCAGCCGCAACGCCTACAATGAGCAGTTCTTC,CASSRNAYNEQFF
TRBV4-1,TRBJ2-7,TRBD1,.,TGCGCCAGCAGCCAACTATCCGGGACAGGAACCTACGAGCAGTACTTC,CASSQLSGTGTYEQYF
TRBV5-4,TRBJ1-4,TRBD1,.,TGTGCCAGCAGCACCGGGACAGGGAATGAAAAACTGTTTTTT,CASSTGTGNEKLFF
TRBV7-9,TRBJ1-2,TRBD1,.,TGTGCCAGCAGCTCGGGACAGCGGTATGGCTACACCTTC,CASSSGQRYGYTF
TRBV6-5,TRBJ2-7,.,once,TGTGCCAGCAGTTATGGGGACCCCTCCATCTACGAGCAGTACTTC,CASSYGDPSIYEQYF
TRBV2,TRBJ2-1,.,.,TGTGCCAGCAAAGACAGGACCTCCTACAATGAGCAGTTCTTC,CASKDRTSYNEQFF
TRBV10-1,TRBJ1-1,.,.,TGCGCCAGCAGTGAGTCCCCCGTACCCTCGAACACTGAAGCTTTCTTT,CASSESPVPSNTEAFF
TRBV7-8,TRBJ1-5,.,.,TGTGCCAGCAGCTTAGGATACGGGGGCGGGCAGCCCCAGCATTTT,CASSLGYGGGQPQHF
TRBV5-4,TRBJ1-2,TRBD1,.,TGTGCCAGCAGCCATGGACAGGGGGCCGGAGGCTACACCTTC,CASSHGQGAGGYTF
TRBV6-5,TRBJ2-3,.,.,TGTGCCAGCAGTTACTCGGCTACAGATACGCAGTATTTT,CASSYSATDTQYF
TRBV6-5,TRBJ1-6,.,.,TGTGCCAGCAGTCCTGACGGTTTAGGTTCACCCCTCCACTTT,CASSPDGLGSPLHF
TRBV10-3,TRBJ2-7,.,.,TGTGCCTCCACGCGAGGGAACGAGCAGTACTTC,CASTRGNEQYF
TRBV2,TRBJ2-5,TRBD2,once,TGTGCCAGCAGGTGGACTAGCGGGGGGGTTGGAGAGACCCAGTACTTC,CASRWTSGGVGETQYF
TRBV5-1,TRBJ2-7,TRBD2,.,TGCGCCAGCAGCTCCAAGACTAGCGGGCCTTCCTACGAGCAGTACTTC,CASSSKTSGPSYEQYF
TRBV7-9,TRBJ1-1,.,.,TGTGCCAGCAGCCCCCGACTCCCCTCACTGAACACTGAAGCTTTCTTT,CASSPRLPSLNTEAFF
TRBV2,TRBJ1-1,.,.,TGTGCCAGCGAGACAGGTTACACTGAAGCTTTCTTT,CASETGYTEAFF
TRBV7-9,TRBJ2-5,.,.,TGTGCCAGCAGCCCCGGCTTGGAAGAACAAGAGACCCAGTACTTC,CASSPGLEEQETQYF
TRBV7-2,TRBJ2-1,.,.,TGTGCCAGCACCTCCCTTTACAATGAGCAGTTCTTC,CASTSLYNEQFF
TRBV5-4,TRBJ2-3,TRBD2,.,TGTGCCAGCAGCTACCCCGGCGGGAGAACGGCAGATACGCAGTATTTT,CASSYPGGRTADTQYF